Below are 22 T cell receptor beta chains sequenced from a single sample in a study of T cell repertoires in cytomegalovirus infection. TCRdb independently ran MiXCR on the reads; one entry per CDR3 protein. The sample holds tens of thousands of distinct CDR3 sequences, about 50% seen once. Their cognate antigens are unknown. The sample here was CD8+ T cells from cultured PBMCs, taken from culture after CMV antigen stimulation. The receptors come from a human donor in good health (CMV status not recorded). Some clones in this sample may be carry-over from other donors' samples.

The CDR3 DNA reads TGTGCCAGTAGTCCGGACAGGGAGGTAGGGCAAGAGACCCAGTACTTC. Residues: CASSPDREVGQETQYF. The gene calls are TRBV19 and TRBJ2-5; 8 positions agree with TRBD1. The V gene end was trimmed by 5 bases and the J gene end by 2 bases; junction bases not matched to a gene: 10. Germline CDR1 and CDR2: LNHDA and SQIVND (reference sequence). The CDR3 is 16 amino acids.

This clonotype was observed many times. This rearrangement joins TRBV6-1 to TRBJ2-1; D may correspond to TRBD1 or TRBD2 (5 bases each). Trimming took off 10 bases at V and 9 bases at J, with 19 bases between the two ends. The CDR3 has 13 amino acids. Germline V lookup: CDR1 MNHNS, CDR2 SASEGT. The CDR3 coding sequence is TGTGCCACCAGGCAGGGAGTAGGGACTGAGCAGTTCTTC. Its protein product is CATRQGVGTEQFF.

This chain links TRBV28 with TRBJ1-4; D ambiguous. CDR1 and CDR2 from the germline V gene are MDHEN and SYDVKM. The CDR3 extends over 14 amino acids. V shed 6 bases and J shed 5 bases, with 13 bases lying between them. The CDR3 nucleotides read TGTGCCAGCAGGACGACGAACGAGAATGAAAAACTGTTTTTT. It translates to CASRTTNENEKLFF.

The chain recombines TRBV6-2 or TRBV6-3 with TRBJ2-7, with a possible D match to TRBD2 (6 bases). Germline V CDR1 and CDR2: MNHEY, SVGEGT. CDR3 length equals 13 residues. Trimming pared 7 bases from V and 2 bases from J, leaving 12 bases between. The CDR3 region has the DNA TGTGCCAGCACCCTGGGACTCCCCTACGAGCAGTACTTC. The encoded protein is CASTLGLPYEQYF.

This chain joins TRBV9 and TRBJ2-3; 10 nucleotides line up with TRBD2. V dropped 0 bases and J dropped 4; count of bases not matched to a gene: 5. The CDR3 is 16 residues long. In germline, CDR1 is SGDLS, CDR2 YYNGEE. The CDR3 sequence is CASSVVSSGSADTQYF. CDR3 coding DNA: TGTGCCAGCAGCGTAGTTTCTAGCGGGAGTGCAGATACGCAGTATTTT.

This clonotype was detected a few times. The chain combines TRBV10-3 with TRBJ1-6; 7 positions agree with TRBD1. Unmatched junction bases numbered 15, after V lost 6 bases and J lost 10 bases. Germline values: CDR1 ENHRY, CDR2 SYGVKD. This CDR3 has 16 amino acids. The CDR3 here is CAIRGTDDERRSPLHF. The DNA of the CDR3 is TGTGCCATCAGGGGGACAGACGACGAACGTAGGTCACCCCTCCACTTT.

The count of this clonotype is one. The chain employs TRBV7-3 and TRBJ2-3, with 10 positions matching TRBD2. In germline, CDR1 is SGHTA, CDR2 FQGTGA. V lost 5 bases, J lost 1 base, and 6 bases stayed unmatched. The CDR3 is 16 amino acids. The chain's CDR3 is CASSPTSGVRTDTQYF. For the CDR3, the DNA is TGTGCCAGCAGCCCAACTAGCGGGGTCCGCACAGATACGCAGTATTTT.

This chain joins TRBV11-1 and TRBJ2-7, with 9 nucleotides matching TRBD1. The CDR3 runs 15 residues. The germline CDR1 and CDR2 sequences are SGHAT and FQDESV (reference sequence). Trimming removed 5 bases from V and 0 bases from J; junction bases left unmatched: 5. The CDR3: CASSLLDRGSYEQYF. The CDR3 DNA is TGTGCCAGCAGCCTCCTGGACAGGGGCTCCTACGAGCAGTACTTC.

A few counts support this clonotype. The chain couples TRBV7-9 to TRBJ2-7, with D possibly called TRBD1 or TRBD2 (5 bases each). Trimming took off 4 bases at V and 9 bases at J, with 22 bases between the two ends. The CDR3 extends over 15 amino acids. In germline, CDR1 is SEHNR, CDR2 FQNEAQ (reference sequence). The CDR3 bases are TGTGCCAGCAGCTCCACCGGGACCTCCCCGACGAGGCAGTACTTC. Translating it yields CASSSTGTSPTRQYF.

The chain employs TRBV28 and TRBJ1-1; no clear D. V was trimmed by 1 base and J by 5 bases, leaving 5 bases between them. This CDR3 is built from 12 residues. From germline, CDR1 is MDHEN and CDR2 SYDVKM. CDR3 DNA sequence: TGTGCCAGCAGTTTATTTGGTACTGAAGCTTTCTTT. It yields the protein CASSLFGTEAFF. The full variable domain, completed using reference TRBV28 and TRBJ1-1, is DVKVTQSSRYLVKRTGEKVFLECVQDMDHENMFWYRQDPGLGLRLIYFSYDVKMKEKGDIPEGYSVSREKKERFSLILESASTNQTSMYLCASSLFGTEAFFGQGTRLTVV.

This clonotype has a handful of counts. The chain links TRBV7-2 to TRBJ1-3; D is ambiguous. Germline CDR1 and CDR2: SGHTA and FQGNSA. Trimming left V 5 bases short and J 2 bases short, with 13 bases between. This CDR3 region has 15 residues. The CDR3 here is CASSPSVTTGNTIYF. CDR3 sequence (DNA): TGTGCCAGCAGCCCATCCGTGACTACTGGAAACACCATATATTTT.

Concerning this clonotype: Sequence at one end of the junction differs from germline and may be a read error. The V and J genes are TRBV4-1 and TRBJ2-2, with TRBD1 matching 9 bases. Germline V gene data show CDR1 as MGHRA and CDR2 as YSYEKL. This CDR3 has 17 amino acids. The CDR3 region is CASSQDLAGQGIGELFF. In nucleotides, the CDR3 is TGTGCCAGCAGCCAAGATCTTGCCGGACAGGGGATCGGGGAGCTGTTTTTT.

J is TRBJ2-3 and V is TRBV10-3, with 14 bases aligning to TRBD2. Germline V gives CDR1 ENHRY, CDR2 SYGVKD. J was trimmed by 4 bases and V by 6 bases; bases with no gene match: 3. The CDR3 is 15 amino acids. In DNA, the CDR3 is TGTGCCATCAGGACTAGCGGGGGGGCTGCAGATACGCAGTATTTT. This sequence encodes CAIRTSGGAADTQYF.

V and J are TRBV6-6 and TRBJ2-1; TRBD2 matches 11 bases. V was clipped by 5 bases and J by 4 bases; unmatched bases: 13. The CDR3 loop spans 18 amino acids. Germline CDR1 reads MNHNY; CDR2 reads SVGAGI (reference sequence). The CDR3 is CASSTFPSSGGIYNEQFF. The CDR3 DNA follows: TGTGCCAGCAGTACATTCCCTTCTAGCGGGGGGATATACAATGAGCAGTTCTTC.

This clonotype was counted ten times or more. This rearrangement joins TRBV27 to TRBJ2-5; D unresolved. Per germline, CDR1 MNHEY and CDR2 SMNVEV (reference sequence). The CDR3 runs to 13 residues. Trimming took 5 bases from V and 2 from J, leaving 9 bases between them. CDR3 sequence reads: CASSPNTQETQYF. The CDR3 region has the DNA TGTGCCAGCAGTCCCAATACTCAAGAGACCCAGTACTTC.

The CDR3 loop reads CASSYNEDSYVGYTF. In nucleotides, the CDR3 is TGTGCCAGCAGTTATAACGAGGATAGTTATGTTGGCTACACCTTC. The chain links TRBV12-3 or TRBV12-4 to TRBJ1-2; D is unclear. The CDR3 runs 15 residues. V shed 4 bases and J shed 7 bases, with 19 bases lying between them.

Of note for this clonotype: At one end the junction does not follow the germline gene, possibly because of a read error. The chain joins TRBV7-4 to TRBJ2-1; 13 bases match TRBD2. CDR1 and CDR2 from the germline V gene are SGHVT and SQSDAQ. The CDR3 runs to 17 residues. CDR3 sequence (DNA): TGTGCCAGCAGCGACGGGACTAGCGGGATCGGTTACAATGAGCAGTTCTTT. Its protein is CASSDGTSGIGYNEQFF.

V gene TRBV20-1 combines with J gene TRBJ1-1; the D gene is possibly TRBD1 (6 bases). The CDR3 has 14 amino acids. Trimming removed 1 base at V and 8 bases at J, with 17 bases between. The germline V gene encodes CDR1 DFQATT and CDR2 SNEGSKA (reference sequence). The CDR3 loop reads CSARGSGRGQEAFF. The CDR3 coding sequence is TGCAGTGCTAGAGGATCAGGGCGCGGACAGGAAGCTTTCTTT.

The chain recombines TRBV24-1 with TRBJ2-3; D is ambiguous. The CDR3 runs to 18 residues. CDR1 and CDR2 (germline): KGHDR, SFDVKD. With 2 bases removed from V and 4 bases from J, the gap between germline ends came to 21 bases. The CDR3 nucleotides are TGTGCCACCAGTGATTCCCTGACTCCATTGGGTTCGGCAGATACGCAGTATTTT. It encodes CATSDSLTPLGSADTQYF.

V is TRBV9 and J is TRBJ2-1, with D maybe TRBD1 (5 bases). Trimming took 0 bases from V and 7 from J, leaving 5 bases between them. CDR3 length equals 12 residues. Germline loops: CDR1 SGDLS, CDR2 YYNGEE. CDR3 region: CASSVGQNEQFF. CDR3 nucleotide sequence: TGTGCCAGCAGCGTAGGACAGAATGAGCAGTTCTTC.

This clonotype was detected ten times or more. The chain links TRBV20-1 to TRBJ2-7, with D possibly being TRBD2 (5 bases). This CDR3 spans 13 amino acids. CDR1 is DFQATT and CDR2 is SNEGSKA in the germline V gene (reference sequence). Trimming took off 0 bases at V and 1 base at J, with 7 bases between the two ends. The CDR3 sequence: CSARDSESYEQYF. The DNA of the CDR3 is TGCAGTGCTAGAGATAGCGAGTCCTACGAGCAGTACTTC.

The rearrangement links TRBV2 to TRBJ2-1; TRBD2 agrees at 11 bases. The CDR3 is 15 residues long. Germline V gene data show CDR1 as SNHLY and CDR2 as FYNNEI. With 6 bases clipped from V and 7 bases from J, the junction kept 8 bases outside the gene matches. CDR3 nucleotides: TGTGCCAGCAGCCCTCTAGCGGGAGGCTTGAATGAGCAGTTCTTC. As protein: CASSPLAGGLNEQFF.